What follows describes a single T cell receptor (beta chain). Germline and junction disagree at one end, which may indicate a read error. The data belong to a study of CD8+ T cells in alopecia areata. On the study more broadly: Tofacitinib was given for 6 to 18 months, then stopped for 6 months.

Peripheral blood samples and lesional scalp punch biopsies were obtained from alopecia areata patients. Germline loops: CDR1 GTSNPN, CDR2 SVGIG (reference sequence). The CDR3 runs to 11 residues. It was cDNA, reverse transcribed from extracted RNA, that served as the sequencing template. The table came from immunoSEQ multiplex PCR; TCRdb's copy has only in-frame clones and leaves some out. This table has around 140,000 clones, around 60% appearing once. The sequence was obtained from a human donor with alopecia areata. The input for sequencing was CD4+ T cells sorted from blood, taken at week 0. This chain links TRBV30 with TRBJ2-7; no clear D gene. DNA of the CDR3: TGTGCCTGGAGTGCCGGTTCTACGATCGACTTC. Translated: CAWSAGSTIDF.